The 22 T cell receptor beta chains below come from one sample, sequenced in a study of identical twins. TCRdb fed the 5' RACE reads into MiXCR, producing one record per CDR3 protein. This sample has 1.5 million to 2 million distinct CDR3 sequences; about 31% occur once, and the top ten carry about 0.27%. Sequencing input: cord blood. These receptors were taken from a newborn girl in good health.

Concerning this clonotype itself: Germline and junction disagree at one end, which may indicate a read error. The chain joins TRBV9 to TRBJ2-5; maybe TRBD2 (5 bases). Germline CDR1 SGDLS, CDR2 YYNGEE. The CDR3 has 16 residues. CDR3 sequence reads: CASSALRRNNQETLYF. The CDR3 DNA sequence: TGTGCCAGCAGCGCCCTCCGGAGGAATAACCAAGAGACCCTGTACTTC. The full variable domain, completed using reference TRBV9 and TRBJ2-5, is DSGVTQTPKHLITATGQRVTLRCSPRSGDLSVYWYQQSLDQGLQFLIQYYNGEERAKGNILERFSAQQFPDLHSELNLSSLELGDSALYFCASSALRRNNQETLYFGPGTRLLVL.

The CDR3 is CASSQGQVYNEQYF. CDR3 sequence (DNA): TGTGCCAGCAGCCAAGGACAGGTGTACAATGAGCAGTACTTC. The chain joins TRBV3-1 to TRBJ2-5; maybe TRBD1 (6 bases). Per the germline V gene, CDR1 is LGHDT and CDR2 is YNNKEL (reference sequence). The CDR3 length is 14 residues. V lost 1 base to trimming and J lost 11 bases, with 17 bases between them.

V gene TRBV4-1 combines with J gene TRBJ2-1; D is perhaps TRBD1 (6 bases). CDR1 is MGHRA and CDR2 is YSYEKL in the germline V gene. The CDR3 loop spans 13 amino acids. V was clipped by 8 bases and J by 7 bases, with 15 bases between them. The DNA for the CDR3 is TGCGCCAGCTGGGAAACAGGGTATAATGAGCAGTTCTTC. Translating gives CASWETGYNEQFF.

V is TRBV29-1 and J is TRBJ1-1; tentatively, D is TRBD1 (5 bases). CDR1 SQVTM and CDR2 ANQGSEA come from the germline V gene. This CDR3 has 12 amino acids. The CDR3 region is CSIDGGNTEAFF. The CDR3 DNA reads TGCAGTATCGACGGGGGGAACACTGAAGCTTTCTTT.

This clonotype was seen more than once but under ten times. This chain links TRBV6-1 with TRBJ2-1; D remains ambiguous. The V gene lost 9 bases and the J gene lost 7 bases, with 19 bases spanning the gap. Germline CDR1 is MNHNS and CDR2 is SASEGT. This CDR3 is built from 14 residues. The CDR3 sequence is CASTPGTPFNEQFF. The CDR3 DNA follows: TGTGCCAGTACCCCAGGTACCCCTTTTAATGAGCAGTTCTTC.

This chain connects TRBV28 to TRBJ2-1; the match to TRBD2 covers 14 bases. The ends lost 5 bases at V and 5 bases at J; junction bases unmatched: 14. Germline assignment: CDR1 MDHEN and CDR2 SYDVKM. This CDR3 spans 19 amino acids. The CDR3 loop reads CASSPIPWTSGRQDNEQFF. The CDR3 coding sequence is TGTGCCAGCAGTCCTATTCCCTGGACTAGCGGGAGGCAGGACAATGAGCAGTTCTTC.

There are a few counts of this clonotype. J is TRBJ1-2 and V is TRBV6-6; D ambiguous. The CDR3 is 13 amino acids. Trimming cost V 11 bases and J 7 bases, with 20 bases left between them. Germline CDR1 is MNHNY and CDR2 is SVGAGI (reference sequence). In nucleotides, the CDR3 is TGTGCCCTAACGAGTGGCGGGGTCGGTGGCTACACCTTC. As protein: CALTSGGVGGYTF.

This chain uses TRBV4-2 with TRBJ2-3; 8 nucleotides line up with TRBD2. The CDR3 loop spans 16 amino acids. Looked up from germline, CDR1 is LGHNA and CDR2 is YNFKEQ. J was trimmed by 2 bases and V by 1 base; bases with no gene match: 5. The CDR3 loop is CASSQVSGTPTDTQYF. The CDR3 coding sequence is TGTGCCAGCAGCCAAGTTAGCGGGACCCCCACAGATACGCAGTATTTT.

The CDR3 DNA follows: TGTGCCAGCAGCGTAGTGGGATCGGGTCTCTATGGCTACACCTTC. This sequence encodes CASSVVGSGLYGYTF. The rearrangement uses TRBV9 and TRBJ1-2; D uncertain. Trimming removed 0 bases at V and 4 bases at J, with 13 bases between. This CDR3 spans 15 amino acids. Germline V gene sequence: CDR1 SGDLS, CDR2 YYNGEE.

With respect to this clonotype: A much larger clone lies one base from this, so it may be a read error. The rearrangement uses TRBV6-2 or TRBV6-3 and TRBJ2-2; D unclear. Germline V CDR1 and CDR2: MNHEY, SVGEGT. The CDR3 spans 12 residues. The CDR3 reads CAGSRDTGELFF. Written as DNA, the CDR3 is TGTGCCGGCAGTCGGGACACCGGGGAGCTGTTTTTT.

Only a few counts were recorded for this clonotype. The V gene is TRBV5-6, the J gene TRBJ2-7; 9 positions match TRBD2. The germline V gene has CDR1 SGHDT and CDR2 YYEEEE. This CDR3 region has 16 residues. J lost 2 bases, V lost 6 bases, and 12 bases had no gene match. The CDR3 loop is CASIGITSGFAYEQYF. CDR3 nucleotides: TGTGCCAGCATCGGGATAACTAGCGGGTTTGCCTACGAGCAGTACTTC.

The sample holds many counts of this clonotype. The chain couples TRBV7-2 to TRBJ1-2; D possibly corresponds to TRBD1 (6 bases). Germline V CDR1 and CDR2: SGHTA, FQGNSA. The CDR3 covers 13 residues. Trimming shortened V by 3 bases and J by 6 bases, and 11 bases separated the two germline ends. The CDR3: CASSLNRDHGYTF. The CDR3 coding sequence is TGTGCCAGCAGCTTGAACAGGGATCATGGCTACACCTTC.

This chain links TRBV20-1 with TRBJ2-1; D is possibly TRBD1 (5 bases). The CDR3 runs to 16 residues. From germline, CDR1 is DFQATT and CDR2 SNEGSKA (reference sequence). The V end lost 4 bases, the J end lost 4 bases, and 20 bases lay between the germline ends. CDR3 sequence reads: CSANTGLITRYNEQFF. The CDR3 region has the DNA TGCAGTGCTAATACAGGTCTGATTACGCGATACAATGAGCAGTTCTTC.

The CDR3 DNA follows: TGTGCCATCCAGGGGGCCTCCTACGAGCAGTACTTC. This gives the protein CAIQGASYEQYF. The chain recombines TRBV7-2 with TRBJ2-7; 8 positions agree with TRBD1. The CDR3 loop spans 12 amino acids. CDR1 is SGHTA and CDR2 is FQGNSA in the germline V gene. After removal of 10 bases from V and 0 bases from J, the junction contained 2 bases not matched to a gene.

This clonotype was counted between two and nine times. This chain uses TRBV6-6 with TRBJ1-2, with D uncertain. Trimming pared 7 bases from V and 4 bases from J, leaving 19 bases between. The germline gives CDR1 MNHNY, CDR2 SVGAGI (reference sequence). The CDR3 spans 15 residues. As DNA, the CDR3 is TGTGCCAGCATCGCACAAGGACGGGTCCTCTATGGCTACACCTTC. Encoded protein: CASIAQGRVLYGYTF.

The chain links TRBV10-3 to TRBJ2-5, with a tentative D call TRBD1 (6 bases). The germline gives CDR1 ENHRY, CDR2 SYGVKD. V was clipped by 3 bases and J by 0 bases, with 11 bases between them. CDR3 length: 15 residues. The CDR3: CAISDRRDNQETQYF. The CDR3, as DNA: TGTGCCATCAGTGACCGCCGGGACAACCAAGAGACCCAGTACTTC.

The chain couples TRBV20-1 to TRBJ1-1; TRBD1 agrees at 7 bases. This CDR3 has 13 residues. CDR1 and CDR2 (germline): DFQATT, SNEGSKA (reference sequence). V shed 8 bases and J 0 bases; nucleotides not matched to a gene: 6. CDR3 protein: CSSGGGMNTEAFF. The CDR3 DNA follows: TGCAGTTCAGGGGGAGGAATGAACACTGAAGCTTTCTTT.

This rearrangement joins TRBV27 to TRBJ1-5; 10 bases map to TRBD1. V lost 5 bases and J lost 2; bases outside the gene matches: 6. Germline lookup yields CDR1 MNHEY and CDR2 SMNVEV (reference sequence). CDR3 length: 16 residues. CDR3 in amino acids: CASSKGTGDGNQPQHF. The CDR3 nucleotides read TGTGCCAGCAGTAAGGGGACAGGGGATGGCAATCAGCCCCAGCATTTT.

This clonotype was counted between two and nine times. The gene calls are TRBV28 and TRBJ2-3; 8 nucleotides line up with TRBD2. This CDR3 has 14 amino acids. V lost 6 bases to trimming and J lost 6 bases; unmatched junction nucleotides: 8. The germline gives CDR1 MDHEN, CDR2 SYDVKM. The CDR3 loop reads CASSRTTSADTQYF. As DNA, the CDR3 is TGTGCCAGCAGCCGTACGACTAGCGCGGATACGCAGTATTTT.

Only a few counts were recorded for this clonotype. The rearrangement joins TRBV5-1 to TRBJ2-3, with 9 bases identical to TRBD2. Per germline, CDR1 SGHRS and CDR2 YFSETQ. The length of the CDR3 is 16 residues. V lost 0 bases to trimming and J lost 3 bases; unmatched junction nucleotides: 5. The CDR3 loop is CASSLVLAGRTDTQYF. In DNA form, the CDR3 reads TGCGCCAGCAGCTTGGTCCTAGCGGGAAGGACAGATACGCAGTATTTT.

V usage is TRBV18 and J usage is TRBJ2-1; maybe TRBD2 (6 bases). Trimming removed 6 bases at V and 6 bases at J, with 18 bases between. From germline, CDR1 is KGHSH and CDR2 LQKENI. This CDR3 is 15 amino acids long. CDR3 region: CASSRIGGTINEQFF. CDR3 coding DNA: TGTGCCAGCTCCCGCATAGGCGGGACCATCAATGAGCAGTTCTTC.

The chain has TRBV5-6 and TRBJ1-6; D gene uncertain. The CDR3 has 12 amino acids. V was trimmed by 4 bases and J by 8 bases, leaving 7 bases between them. Germline V gene lookup returns CDR1 SGHDT and CDR2 YYEEEE. CDR3 sequence (DNA): TGTGCCAGCAGCCCGGGGTATTCACCCCTCCACTTT. This encodes CASSPGYSPLHF.